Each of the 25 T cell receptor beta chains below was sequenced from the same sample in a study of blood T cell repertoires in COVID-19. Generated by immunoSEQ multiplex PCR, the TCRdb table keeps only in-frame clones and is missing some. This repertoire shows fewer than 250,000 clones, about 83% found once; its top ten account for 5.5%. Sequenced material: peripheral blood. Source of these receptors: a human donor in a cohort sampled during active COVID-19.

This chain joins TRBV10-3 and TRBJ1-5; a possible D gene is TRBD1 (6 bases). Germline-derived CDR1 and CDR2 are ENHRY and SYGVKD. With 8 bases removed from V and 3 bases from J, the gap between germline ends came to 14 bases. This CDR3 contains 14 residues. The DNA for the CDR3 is TGTGCCATCTCACAGGGACGAGACAATCAGCCCCAGCATTTT. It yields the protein CAISQGRDNQPQHF.

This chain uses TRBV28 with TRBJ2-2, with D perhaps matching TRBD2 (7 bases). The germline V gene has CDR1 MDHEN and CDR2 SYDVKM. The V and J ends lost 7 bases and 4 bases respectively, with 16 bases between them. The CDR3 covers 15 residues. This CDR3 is CASILGGGATGELFF. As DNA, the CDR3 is TGTGCCAGCATCCTAGGGGGGGGCGCCACCGGGGAGCTGTTTTTT. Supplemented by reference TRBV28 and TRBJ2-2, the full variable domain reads DVKVTQSSRYLVKRTGEKVFLECVQDMDHENMFWYRQDPGLGLRLIYFSYDVKMKEKGDIPEGYSVSREKKERFSLILESASTNQTSMYLCASILGGGATGELFFGEGSRLTVL.

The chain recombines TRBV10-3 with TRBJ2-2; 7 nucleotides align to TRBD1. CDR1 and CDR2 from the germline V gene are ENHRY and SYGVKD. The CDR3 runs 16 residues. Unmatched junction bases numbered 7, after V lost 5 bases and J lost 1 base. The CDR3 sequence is CAISRPAGGNTGELFF. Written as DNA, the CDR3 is TGTGCCATCAGTCGACCGGCAGGGGGGAACACCGGGGAGCTGTTTTTT.

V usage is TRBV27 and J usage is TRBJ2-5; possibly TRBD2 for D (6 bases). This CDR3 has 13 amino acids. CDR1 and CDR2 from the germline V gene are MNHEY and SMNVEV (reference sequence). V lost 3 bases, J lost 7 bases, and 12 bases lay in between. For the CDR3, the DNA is TGTGCCAGCAGTTTCGGAGGGCCCGGGACCCAGTACTTC. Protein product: CASSFGGPGTQYF.

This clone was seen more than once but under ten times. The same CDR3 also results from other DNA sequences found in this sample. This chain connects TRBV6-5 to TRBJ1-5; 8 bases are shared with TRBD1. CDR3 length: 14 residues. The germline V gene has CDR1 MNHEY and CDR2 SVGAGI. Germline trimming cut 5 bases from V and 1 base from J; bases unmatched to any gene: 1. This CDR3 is CASSRQGSNQPQHF. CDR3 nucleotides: TGTGCCAGCAGTCGACAGGGGAGCAATCAGCCCCAGCATTTT.

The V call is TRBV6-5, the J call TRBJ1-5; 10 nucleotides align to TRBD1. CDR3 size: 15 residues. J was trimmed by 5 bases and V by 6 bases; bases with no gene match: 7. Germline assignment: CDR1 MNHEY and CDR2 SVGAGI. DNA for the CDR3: TGTGCCAGCAGCCGGACAGGGGGAGGTGATCAGCCCCAGCATTTT. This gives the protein CASSRTGGGDQPQHF.

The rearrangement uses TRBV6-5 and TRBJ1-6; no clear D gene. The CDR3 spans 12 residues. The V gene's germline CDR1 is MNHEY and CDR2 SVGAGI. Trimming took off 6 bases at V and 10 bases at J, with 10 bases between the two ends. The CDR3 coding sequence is TGTGCCAGCAGCCTACGGGGATCACCCCTCCACTTT. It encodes CASSLRGSPLHF.

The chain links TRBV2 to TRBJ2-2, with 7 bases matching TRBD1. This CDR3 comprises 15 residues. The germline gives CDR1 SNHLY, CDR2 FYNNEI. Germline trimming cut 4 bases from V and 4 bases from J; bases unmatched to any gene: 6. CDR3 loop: CASSVRGLGTGELFF. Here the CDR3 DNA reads TGTGCCAGCAGTGTGAGGGGGCTAGGCACCGGGGAGCTGTTTTTT.

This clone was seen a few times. For the CDR3, the DNA is TGTGCCAGCAGTCTATGGGACAGGAACACTGAAGCTTTCTTT. As protein: CASSLWDRNTEAFF. This chain connects TRBV6-5 to TRBJ1-1, with 7 bases lining up with TRBD1. The J segment lost 1 base and the V segment lost 5 bases, leaving 4 bases of the junction unmatched. Germline CDR1 reads MNHEY; CDR2 reads SVGAGI. There are 14 residues in the CDR3.

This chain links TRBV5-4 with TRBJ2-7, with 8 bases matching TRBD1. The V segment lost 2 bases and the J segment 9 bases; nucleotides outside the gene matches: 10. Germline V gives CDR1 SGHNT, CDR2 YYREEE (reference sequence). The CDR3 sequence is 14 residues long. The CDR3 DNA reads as TGTGCCAGCAGCTTTGGACAGGGTGGCCGGGCGCAGTACTTC. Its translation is CASSFGQGGRAQYF.

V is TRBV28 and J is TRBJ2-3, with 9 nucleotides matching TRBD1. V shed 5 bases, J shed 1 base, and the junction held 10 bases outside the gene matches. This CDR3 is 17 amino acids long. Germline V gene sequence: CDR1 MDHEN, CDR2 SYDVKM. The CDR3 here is CASSPARQGVGTDTQYF. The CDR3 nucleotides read TGTGCCAGCAGTCCTGCCCGACAGGGGGTAGGCACAGATACGCAGTATTTT.

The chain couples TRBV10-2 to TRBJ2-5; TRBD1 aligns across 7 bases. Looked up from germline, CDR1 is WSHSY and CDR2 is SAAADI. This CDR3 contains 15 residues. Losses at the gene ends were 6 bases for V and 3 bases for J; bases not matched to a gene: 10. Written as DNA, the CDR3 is TGCGCCAGCAGCGGACAACGGGGACAGAAAGAGACCCAGTACTTC. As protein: CASSGQRGQKETQYF.

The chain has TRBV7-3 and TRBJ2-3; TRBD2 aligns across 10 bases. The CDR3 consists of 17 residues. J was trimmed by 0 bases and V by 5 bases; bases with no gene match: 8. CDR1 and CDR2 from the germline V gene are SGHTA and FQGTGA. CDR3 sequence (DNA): TGTGCCAGCAGCCCACGGCTAGCGGGGGTTAGCACAGATACGCAGTATTTT. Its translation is CASSPRLAGVSTDTQYF.

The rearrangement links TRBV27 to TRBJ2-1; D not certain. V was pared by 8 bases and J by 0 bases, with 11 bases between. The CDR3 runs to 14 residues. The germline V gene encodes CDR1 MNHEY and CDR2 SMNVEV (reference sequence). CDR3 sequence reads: CASSRVGSYNEQFF. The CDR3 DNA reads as TGTGCCAGCTCCCGGGTCGGCTCCTACAATGAGCAGTTCTTC.

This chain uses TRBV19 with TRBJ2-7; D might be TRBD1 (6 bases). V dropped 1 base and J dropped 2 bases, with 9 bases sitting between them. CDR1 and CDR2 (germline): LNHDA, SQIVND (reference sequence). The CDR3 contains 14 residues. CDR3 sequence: CASSIAGQPYEQYF. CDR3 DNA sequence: TGTGCCAGTAGTATAGCTGGACAGCCCTACGAGCAGTACTTC.

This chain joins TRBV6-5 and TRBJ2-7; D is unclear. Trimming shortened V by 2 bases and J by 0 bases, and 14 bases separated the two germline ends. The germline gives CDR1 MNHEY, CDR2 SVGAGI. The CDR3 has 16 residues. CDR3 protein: CASSYPSHLSSYEQYF. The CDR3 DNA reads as TGTGCCAGCAGTTACCCCTCCCACCTGAGCTCCTACGAGCAGTACTTC.

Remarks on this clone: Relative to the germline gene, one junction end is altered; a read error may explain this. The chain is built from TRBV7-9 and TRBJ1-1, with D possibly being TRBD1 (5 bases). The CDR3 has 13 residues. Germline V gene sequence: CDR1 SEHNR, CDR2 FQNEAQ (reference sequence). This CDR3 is CASSYAGRGMNLF. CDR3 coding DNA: TGTGCCAGCAGCTACGCGGGACGGGGGATGAATCTCTTT. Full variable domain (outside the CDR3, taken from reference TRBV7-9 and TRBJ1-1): DTGVSQNPRHKITKRGQNVTFRCDPISEHNRLYWYRQTLGQGPEFLTYFQNEAQLEKSRLLSDRFSAERPKGSFSTLEIQRTEQGDSAMYLCASSYAGRGMNLFGQGTRLTVV.

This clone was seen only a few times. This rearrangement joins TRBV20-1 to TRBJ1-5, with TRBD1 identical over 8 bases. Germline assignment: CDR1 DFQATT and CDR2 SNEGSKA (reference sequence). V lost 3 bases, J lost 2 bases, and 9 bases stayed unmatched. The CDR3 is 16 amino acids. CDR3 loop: CSASPGTGIGNQPQHF. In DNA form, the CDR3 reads TGCAGTGCTAGTCCCGGGACAGGTATCGGCAATCAGCCCCAGCATTTT.

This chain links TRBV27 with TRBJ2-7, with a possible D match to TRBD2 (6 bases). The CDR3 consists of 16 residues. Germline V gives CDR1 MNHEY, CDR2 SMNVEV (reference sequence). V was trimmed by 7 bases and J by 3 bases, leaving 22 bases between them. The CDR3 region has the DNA TGTGCCAGCACCTCAACCCGCGGGGATGGTCTCTACGAGCAGTACTTC. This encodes CASTSTRGDGLYEQYF.

The CDR3 reads CASSEEQGRGYTF. CDR3 nucleotide sequence: TGTGCCAGCAGTGAAGAACAGGGTCGGGGCTACACCTTC. The rearrangement links TRBV6-1 to TRBJ1-2; tentative D call: TRBD1 (6 bases). Trimming shortened V by 1 base and J by 8 bases, and 11 bases separated the two germline ends. This CDR3 region has 13 residues. Germline values: CDR1 MNHNS, CDR2 SASEGT.

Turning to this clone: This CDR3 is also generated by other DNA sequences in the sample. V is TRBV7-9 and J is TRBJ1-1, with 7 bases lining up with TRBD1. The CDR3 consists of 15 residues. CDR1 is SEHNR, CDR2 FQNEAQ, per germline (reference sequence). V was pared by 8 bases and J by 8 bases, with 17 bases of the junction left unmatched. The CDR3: CASSHITGVALEAFF. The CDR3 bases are TGTGCCAGCTCTCACATTACAGGGGTAGCCTTAGAAGCTTTCTTT.

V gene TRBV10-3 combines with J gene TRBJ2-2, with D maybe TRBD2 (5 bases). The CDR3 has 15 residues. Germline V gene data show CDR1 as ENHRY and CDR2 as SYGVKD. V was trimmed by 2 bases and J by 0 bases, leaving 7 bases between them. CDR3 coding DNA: TGTGCCATCAGTGAGCTAGCTACGAACACCGGGGAGCTGTTTTTT. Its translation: CAISELATNTGELFF.

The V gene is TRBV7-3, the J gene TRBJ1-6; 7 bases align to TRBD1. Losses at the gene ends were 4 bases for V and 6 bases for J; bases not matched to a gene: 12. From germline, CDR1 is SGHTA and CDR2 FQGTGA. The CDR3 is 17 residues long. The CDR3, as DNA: TGTGCCAGCAGCTCGCGGGGCCCGACAGGGCGTAATTCACCCCTCCACTTT. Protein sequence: CASSSRGPTGRNSPLHF.

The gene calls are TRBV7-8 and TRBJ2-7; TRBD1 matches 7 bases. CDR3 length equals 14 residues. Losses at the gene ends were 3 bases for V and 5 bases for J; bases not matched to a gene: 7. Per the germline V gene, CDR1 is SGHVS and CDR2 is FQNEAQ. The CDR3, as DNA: TGTGCCAGCAGCTTGTACAGGGGAAGCCACGAGCAGTACTTC. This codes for CASSLYRGSHEQYF.

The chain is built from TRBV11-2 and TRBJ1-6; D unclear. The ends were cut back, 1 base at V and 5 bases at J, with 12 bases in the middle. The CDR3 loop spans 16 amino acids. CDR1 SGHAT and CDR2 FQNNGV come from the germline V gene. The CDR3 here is CASSLGRAVNNSPLHF. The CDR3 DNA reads TGTGCCAGCAGCTTAGGGAGGGCAGTTAATAATTCACCCCTCCACTTT.